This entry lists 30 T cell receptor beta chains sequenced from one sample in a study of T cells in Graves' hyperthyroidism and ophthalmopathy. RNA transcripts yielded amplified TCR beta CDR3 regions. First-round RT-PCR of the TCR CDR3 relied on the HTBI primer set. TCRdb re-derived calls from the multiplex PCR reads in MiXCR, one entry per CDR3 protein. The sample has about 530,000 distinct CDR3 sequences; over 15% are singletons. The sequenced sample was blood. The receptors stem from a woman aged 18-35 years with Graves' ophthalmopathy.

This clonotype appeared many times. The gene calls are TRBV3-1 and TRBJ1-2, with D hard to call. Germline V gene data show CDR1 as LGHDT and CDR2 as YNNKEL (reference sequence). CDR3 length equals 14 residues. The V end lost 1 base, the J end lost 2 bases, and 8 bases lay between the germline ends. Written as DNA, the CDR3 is TGTGCCAGCAGCCAAGGGGGAAGGAACTATGGCTACACCTTC. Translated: CASSQGGRNYGYTF.

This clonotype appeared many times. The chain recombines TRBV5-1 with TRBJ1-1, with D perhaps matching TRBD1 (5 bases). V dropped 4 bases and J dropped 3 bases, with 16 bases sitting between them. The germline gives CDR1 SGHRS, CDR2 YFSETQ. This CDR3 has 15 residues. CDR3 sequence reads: CASSLQGEGHTEAFF. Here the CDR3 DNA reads TGCGCCAGCAGCCTTCAGGGAGAGGGGCACACTGAAGCTTTCTTT.

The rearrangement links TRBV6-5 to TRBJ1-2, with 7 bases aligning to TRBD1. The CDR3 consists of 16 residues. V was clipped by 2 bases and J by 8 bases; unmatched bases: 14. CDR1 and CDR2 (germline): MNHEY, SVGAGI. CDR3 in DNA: TGTGCCAGCAGTTACCCCAGCGACAGGGTGGAGGAAGGCTACACCTTC. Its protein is CASSYPSDRVEEGYTF.

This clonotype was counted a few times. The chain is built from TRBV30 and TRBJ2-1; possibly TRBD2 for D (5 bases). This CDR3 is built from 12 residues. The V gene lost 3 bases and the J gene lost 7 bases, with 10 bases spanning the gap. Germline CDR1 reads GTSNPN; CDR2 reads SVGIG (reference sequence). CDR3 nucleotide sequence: TGTGCCTGGAGCCCGGGAAGGAATGAGCAGTTCTTC. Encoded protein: CAWSPGRNEQFF. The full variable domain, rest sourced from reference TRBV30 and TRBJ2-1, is SQTIHQWPATLVQPVGSPLSLECTVEGTSNPNLYWYRQAAGRGLQLLFYSVGIGQISSEVPQNLSASRPQDRQFILSSKKLLLSDSGFYLCAWSPGRNEQFFGPGTRLTVL.

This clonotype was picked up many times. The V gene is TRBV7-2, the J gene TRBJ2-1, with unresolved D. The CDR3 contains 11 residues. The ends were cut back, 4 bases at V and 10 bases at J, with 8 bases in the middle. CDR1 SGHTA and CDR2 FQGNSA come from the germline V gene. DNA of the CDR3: TGTGCCAGCAGCTCCGTCTGGGAGCAGTTCTTC. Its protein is CASSSVWEQFF.

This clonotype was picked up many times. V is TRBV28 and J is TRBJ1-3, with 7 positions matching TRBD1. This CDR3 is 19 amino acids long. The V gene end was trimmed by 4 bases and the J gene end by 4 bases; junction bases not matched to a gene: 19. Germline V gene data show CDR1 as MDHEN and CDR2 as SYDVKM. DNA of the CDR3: TGTGCCAGCAGTTCCTCCCCGGGACAGTCACCACCGGGGGGAAACACCATATATTTT. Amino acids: CASSSSPGQSPPGGNTIYF.

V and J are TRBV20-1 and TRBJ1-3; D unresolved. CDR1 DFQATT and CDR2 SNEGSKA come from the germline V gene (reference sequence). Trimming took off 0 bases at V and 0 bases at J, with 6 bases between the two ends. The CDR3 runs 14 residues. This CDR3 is CSARDSRSGNTIYF. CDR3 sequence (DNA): TGCAGTGCTAGAGATTCCCGCTCTGGAAACACCATATATTTT.

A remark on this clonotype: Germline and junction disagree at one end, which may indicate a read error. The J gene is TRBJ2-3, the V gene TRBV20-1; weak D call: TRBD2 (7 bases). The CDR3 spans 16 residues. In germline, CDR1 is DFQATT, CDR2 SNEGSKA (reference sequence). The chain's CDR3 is CGATLGGRGNTDTQYF. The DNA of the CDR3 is TGCGGTGCTACCCTAGGGGGGCGGGGGAACACAGATACGCAGTATTTT.

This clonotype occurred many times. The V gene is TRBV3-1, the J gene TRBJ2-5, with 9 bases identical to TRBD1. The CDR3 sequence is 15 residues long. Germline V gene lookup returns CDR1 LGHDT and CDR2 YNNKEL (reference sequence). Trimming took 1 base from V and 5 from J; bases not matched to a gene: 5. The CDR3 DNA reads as TGTGCCAGCAGCCAAGTGCAGGGGACAGGGGAGACCCAGTACTTC. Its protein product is CASSQVQGTGETQYF.

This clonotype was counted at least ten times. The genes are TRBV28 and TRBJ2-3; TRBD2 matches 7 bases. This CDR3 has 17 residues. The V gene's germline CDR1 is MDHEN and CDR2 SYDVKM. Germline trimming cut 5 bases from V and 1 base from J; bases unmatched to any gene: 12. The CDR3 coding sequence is TGTGCCAGCAGTGCATTAGAGGGCGGGAGTGGCACAGATACGCAGTATTTT. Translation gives CASSALEGGSGTDTQYF.

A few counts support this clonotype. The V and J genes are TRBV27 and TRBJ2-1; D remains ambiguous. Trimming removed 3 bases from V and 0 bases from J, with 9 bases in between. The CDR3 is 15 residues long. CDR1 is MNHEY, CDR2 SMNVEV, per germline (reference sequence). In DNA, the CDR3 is TGTGCCAGCAGTTTCAGTAGCAACTCCTACAATGAGCAGTTCTTC. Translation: CASSFSSNSYNEQFF.

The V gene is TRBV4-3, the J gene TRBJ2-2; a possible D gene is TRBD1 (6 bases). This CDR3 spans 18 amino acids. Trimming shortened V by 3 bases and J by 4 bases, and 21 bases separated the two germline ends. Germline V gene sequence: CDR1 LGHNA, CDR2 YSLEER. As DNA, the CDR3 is TGCGCCAGCAGCCAGGACAGCAGGGTCCCCCATGGCACCGGGGAGCTGTTTTTT. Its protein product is CASSQDSRVPHGTGELFF.

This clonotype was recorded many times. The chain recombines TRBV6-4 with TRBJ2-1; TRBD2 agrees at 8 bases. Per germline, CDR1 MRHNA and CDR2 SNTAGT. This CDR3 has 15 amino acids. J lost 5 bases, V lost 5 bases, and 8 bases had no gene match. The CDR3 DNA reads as TGTGCCAGCAGTCGAGCGGGAGATCCCCACAATGAGCAGTTCTTC. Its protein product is CASSRAGDPHNEQFF.

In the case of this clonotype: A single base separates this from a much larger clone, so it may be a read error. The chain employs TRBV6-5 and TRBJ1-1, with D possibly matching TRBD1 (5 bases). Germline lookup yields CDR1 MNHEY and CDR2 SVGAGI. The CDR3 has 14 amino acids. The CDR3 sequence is CASSYLGGNTGAFF. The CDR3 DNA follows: TGTGCCAGCAGTTACCTCGGGGGGAACACTGGAGCTTTCTTT.

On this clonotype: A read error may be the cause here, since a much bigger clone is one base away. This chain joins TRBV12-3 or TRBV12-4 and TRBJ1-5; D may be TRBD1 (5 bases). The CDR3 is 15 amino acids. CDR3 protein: CASSFRTTGNQPRHF. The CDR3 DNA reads TGTGCCAGCAGTTTTCGGACAACGGGCAATCAGCCCCGGCATTTT.

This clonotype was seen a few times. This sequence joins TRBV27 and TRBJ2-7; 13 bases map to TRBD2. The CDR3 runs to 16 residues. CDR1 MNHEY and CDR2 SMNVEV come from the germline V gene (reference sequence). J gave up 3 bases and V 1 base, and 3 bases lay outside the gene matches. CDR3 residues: CASSLFGLAGDYEQYF. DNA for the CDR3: TGTGCCAGCAGTTTATTCGGACTAGCGGGAGACTACGAGCAGTACTTC.

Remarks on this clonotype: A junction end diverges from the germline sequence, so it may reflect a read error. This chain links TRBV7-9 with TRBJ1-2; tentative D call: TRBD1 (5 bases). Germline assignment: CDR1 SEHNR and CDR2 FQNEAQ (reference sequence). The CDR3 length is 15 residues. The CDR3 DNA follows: TGCGCCAGCAGCCAAGGGGCCAGGGTCGACGATGGCTACACCTTC. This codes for CASSQGARVDDGYTF.

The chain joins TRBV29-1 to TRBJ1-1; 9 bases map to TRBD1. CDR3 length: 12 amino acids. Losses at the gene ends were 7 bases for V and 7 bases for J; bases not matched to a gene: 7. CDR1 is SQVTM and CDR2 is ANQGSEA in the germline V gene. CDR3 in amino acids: CSGGQGRIEAFF. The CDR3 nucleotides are TGCAGCGGTGGACAGGGGAGGATTGAAGCTTTCTTT.

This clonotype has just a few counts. The CDR3: CASTKGLAGGSGEQFF. CDR3 in DNA: TGTGCCAGCACAAAGGGACTAGCGGGAGGGTCTGGTGAGCAGTTCTTC. This chain connects TRBV6-1 to TRBJ2-1, with 16 positions matching TRBD2. The CDR3 has 16 amino acids. V lost 7 bases to trimming and J lost 9 bases; unmatched junction nucleotides: 9. From germline, CDR1 is MNHNS and CDR2 SASEGT.

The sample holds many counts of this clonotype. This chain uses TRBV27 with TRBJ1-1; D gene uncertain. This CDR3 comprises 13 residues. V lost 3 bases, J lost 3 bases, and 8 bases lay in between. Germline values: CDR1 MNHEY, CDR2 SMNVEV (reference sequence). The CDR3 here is CASSLSQYTEAFF. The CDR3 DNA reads TGTGCCAGCAGTTTGTCCCAATACACTGAAGCTTTCTTT.

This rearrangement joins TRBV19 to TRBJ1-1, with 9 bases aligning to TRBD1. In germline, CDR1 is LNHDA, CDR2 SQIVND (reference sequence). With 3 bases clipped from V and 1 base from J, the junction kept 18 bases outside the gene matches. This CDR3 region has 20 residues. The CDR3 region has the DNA TGTGCCAGTAGTATCGCCATGGCCCAAGGGACAGGGCTCTGGAACACTGAAGCTTTCTTT. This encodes CASSIAMAQGTGLWNTEAFF.

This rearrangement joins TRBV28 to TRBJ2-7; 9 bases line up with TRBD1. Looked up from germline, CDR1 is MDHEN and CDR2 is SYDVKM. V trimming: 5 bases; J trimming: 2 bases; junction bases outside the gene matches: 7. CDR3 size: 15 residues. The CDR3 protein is CASSPDRDRAYEQYF. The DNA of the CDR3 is TGTGCCAGCAGTCCTGACCGGGACAGGGCCTACGAGCAGTACTTC.

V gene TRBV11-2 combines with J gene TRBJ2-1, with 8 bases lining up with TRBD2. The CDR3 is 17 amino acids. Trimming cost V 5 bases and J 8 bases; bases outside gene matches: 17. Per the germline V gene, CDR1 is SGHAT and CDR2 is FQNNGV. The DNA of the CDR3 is TGTGCCAGCAGCCAGGGCCCCGGGACTAGAAATTGGGATGAGCAGTTCTTC. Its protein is CASSQGPGTRNWDEQFF.

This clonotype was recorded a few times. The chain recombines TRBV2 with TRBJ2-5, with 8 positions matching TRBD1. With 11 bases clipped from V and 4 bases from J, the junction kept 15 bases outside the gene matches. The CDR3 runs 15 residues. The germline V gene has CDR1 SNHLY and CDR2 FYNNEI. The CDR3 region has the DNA TGTGCCGGTTTGGGAACGGACAGGGTAATAGAGACCCAGTACTTC. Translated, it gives CAGLGTDRVIETQYF.

Written as DNA, the CDR3 is TGTGCCAGTAGGGAGCGGAGCACAGATACGCAGTATTTT. Amino acids: CASRERSTDTQYF. The V call is TRBV19, the J call TRBJ2-3; TRBD2 might be the D (5 bases). The CDR3 covers 13 residues. Germline CDR1 is LNHDA and CDR2 is SQIVND (reference sequence). Trimming shortened V by 6 bases and J by 0 bases, and 7 bases separated the two germline ends.

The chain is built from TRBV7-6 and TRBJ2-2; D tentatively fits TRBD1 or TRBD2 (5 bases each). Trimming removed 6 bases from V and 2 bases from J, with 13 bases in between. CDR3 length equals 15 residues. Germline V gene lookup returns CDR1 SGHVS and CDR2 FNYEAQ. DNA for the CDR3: TGTGCCAGCAGTTATATCGGGGCCAACACCGGGGAGCTGTTTTTT. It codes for CASSYIGANTGELFF.

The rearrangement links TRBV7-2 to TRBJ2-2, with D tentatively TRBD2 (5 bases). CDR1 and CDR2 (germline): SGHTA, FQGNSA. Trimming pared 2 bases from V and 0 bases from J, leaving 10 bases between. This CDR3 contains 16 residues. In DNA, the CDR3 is TGTGCCAGCAGCTTATTGAACGGGGCGAACACCGGGGAGCTGTTTTTT. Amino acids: CASSLLNGANTGELFF.

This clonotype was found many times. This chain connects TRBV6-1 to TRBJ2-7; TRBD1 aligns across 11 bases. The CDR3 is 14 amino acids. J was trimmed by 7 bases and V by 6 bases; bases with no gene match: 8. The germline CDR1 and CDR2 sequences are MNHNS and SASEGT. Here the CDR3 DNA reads TGTGCCAGCAGACATGGACAGGGGGCGTGGGAGCAGTACTTC. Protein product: CASRHGQGAWEQYF.

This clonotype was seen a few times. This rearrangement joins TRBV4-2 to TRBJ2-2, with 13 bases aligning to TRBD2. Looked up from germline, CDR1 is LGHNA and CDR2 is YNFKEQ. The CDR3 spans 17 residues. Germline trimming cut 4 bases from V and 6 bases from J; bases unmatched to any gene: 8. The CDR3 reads CASSPGLAGFFSGELFF. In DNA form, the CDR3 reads TGTGCCAGCAGCCCGGGACTAGCGGGATTTTTTTCCGGGGAGCTGTTTTTT.

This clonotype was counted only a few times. In nucleotides, the CDR3 is TGCGCCAGCAGCCAAGATGGCAGGGAAAACAATGAGCAGTTCTTC. Translation gives CASSQDGRENNEQFF. The chain couples TRBV4-3 to TRBJ2-1; TRBD1 is a possible D gene (5 bases). Germline CDR1 is LGHNA and CDR2 is YSLEER. The CDR3 consists of 15 residues. Trimming shortened V by 0 bases and J by 5 bases, and 11 bases separated the two germline ends.